Following are 3 T cell receptor beta chains from one sample sequenced in a study of T-cell memory formation after mild COVID-19. TCRdb re-called the 5' RACE reads through MiXCR, storing one row per CDR3 protein. Of roughly 80,000 distinct CDR3 sequences listed, more than 20% are singletons. The sequenced sample consisted of PBMCs or a T cell subset sorted from them (not recorded which). The receptors were gathered from a man younger than 35 who had mild COVID-19 (a few samples of this study predate the infection). Cell type and time point are not known.

This clonotype was counted many times. The chain employs TRBV7-2 and TRBJ2-3; either TRBD1 or TRBD2 may supply D (6 bases each). The CDR3 contains 15 residues. Between the trimmed V and J ends, which lost 4 bases and 3 bases, there was a span of 14 bases. The germline V gene has CDR1 SGHTA and CDR2 FQGNSA. DNA of the CDR3: TGTGCCAGCAGCTGGGGGGCTAGCAGGACAGATACGCAGTATTTT. Its translation: CASSWGASRTDTQYF.

This clonotype has just a few counts. The gene calls are TRBV7-9 and TRBJ1-4; 7 bases align to TRBD1. J was trimmed by 4 bases and V by 5 bases; bases with no gene match: 10. CDR3 length: 16 residues. Germline CDR1 reads SEHNR; CDR2 reads FQNEAQ (reference sequence). For the CDR3, the DNA is TGTGCCAGCAGCACACCATACAGGGGACTTAATGAAAAACTGTTTTTT. It is translated as CASSTPYRGLNEKLFF. The entire variable domain, with the rest obtained from reference TRBV7-9 and TRBJ1-4, is as follows: DTGVSQNPRHKITKRGQNVTFRCDPISEHNRLYWYRQTLGQGPEFLTYFQNEAQLEKSRLLSDRFSAERPKGSFSTLEIQRTEQGDSAMYLCASSTPYRGLNEKLFFGSGTQLSVL.

V gene TRBV10-2 combines with J gene TRBJ1-2; no definite D call. Germline CDR1 is WSHSY and CDR2 is SAAADI. V shed 4 bases and J shed 2 bases, with 14 bases lying between them. The CDR3 spans 15 residues. The CDR3 spells CASSGTGGLNYGYTF. DNA of the CDR3: TGCGCCAGCAGTGGGACGGGAGGTTTGAACTATGGCTACACCTTC.